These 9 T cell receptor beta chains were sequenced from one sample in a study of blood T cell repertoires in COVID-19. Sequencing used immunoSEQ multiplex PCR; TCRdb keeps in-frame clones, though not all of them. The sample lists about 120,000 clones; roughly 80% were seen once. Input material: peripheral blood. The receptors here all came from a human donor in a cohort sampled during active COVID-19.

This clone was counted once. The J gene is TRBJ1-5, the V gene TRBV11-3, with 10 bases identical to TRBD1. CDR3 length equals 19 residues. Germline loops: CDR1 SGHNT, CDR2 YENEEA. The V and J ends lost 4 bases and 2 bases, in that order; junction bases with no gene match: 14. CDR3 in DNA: TGTGCCAGCAGCTCAACCGGGACAGGGGCCTTTTGTGGCAATCAGCCCCAGCATTTT. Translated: CASSSTGTGAFCGNQPQHF.

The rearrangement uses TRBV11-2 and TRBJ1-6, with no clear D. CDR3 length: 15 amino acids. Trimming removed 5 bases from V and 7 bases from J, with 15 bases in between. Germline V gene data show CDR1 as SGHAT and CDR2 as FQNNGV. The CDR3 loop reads CASSRGGFENSPLHF. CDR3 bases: TGTGCCAGCAGCCGGGGTGGATTCGAGAATTCACCCCTCCACTTT. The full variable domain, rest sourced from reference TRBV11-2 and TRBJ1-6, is EAGVAQSPRYKIIEKRQSVAFWCNPISGHATLYWYQQILGQGPKLLIQFQNNGVVDDSQLPKDRFSAERLKGVDSTLKIQPAKLEDSAVYLCASSRGGFENSPLHFGNGTRLTVT.

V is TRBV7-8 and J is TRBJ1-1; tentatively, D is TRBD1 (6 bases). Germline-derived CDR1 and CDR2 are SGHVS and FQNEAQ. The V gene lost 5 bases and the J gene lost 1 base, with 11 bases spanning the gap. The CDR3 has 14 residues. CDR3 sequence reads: CASSLGARNTEAFF. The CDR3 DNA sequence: TGTGCCAGCAGCCTGGGGGCGCGGAACACTGAAGCTTTCTTT.

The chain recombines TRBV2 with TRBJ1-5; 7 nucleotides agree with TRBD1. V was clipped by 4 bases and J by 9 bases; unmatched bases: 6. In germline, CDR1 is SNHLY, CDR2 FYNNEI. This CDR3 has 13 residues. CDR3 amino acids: CASSGQGNGPQHF. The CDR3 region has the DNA TGTGCCAGCAGTGGACAGGGTAATGGGCCCCAGCATTTT.

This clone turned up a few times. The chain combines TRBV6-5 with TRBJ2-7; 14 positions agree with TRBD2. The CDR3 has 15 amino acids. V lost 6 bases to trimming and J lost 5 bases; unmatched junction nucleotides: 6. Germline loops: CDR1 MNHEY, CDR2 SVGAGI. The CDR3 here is CASSPGTSGSNEQYF. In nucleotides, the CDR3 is TGTGCCAGCAGCCCCGGGACTAGCGGGAGCAACGAGCAGTACTTC.

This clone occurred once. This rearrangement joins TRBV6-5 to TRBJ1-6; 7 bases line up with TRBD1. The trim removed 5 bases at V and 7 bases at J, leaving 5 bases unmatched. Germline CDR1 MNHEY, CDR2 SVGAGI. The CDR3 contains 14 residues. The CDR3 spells CASSRQGQNSPLHF. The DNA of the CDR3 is TGTGCCAGCAGTCGACAGGGTCAAAATTCACCCCTCCACTTT.

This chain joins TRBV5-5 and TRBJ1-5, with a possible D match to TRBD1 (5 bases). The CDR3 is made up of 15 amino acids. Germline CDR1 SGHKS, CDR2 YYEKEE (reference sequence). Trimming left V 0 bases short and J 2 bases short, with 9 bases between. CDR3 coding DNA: TGTGCCAGCAGCTTGGAGGGGTTTGGCAATCAGCCCCAGCATTTT. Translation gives CASSLEGFGNQPQHF.

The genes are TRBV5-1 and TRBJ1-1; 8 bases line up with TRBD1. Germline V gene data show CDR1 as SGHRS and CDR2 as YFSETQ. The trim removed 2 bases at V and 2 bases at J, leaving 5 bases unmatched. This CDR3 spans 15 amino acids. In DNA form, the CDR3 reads TGCGCCAGCAGCTTTGACAGGGGCAGCAACACTGAAGCTTTCTTT. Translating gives CASSFDRGSNTEAFF.

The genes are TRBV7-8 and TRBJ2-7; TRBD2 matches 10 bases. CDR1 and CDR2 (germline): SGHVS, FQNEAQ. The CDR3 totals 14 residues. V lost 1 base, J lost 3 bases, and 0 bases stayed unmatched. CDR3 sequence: CASSLVAGGYEQYF. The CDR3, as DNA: TGTGCCAGCAGCTTAGTAGCGGGAGGCTACGAGCAGTACTTC. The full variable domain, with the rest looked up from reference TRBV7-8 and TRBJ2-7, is GAGVSQSPRYKVAKRGQDVALRCDPISGHVSLFWYQQALGQGPEFLTYFQNEAQLDKSGLPSDRFFAERPEGSVSTLKIQRTQQEDSAVYLCASSLVAGGYEQYFGPGTRLTVT.